Listed here are 3 T cell receptor beta chains from one sample, sequenced in a study of blood T cell repertoires in COVID-19. Clones were read by immunoSEQ multiplex PCR, and TCRdb kept only the in-frame ones, dropping some. The sample contains roughly 200,000 clones, about nine tenths of which appear only once. Source material: peripheral blood. The receptor set was obtained from a man older than 75 with acute or convalescent COVID-19.

The genes are TRBV29-1 and TRBJ2-7, with 11 bases fitting TRBD1. The CDR3 runs 13 residues. Germline V lookup: CDR1 SQVTM, CDR2 ANQGSEA. J was trimmed by 3 bases and V by 7 bases; bases with no gene match: 5. The CDR3 reads CSAAGTGGYEQYF. In DNA, the CDR3 is TGCAGCGCCGCCGGGACAGGGGGCTACGAGCAGTACTTC.

This chain links TRBV5-8 with TRBJ2-7; possibly TRBD2 for D (5 bases). Deletions cut 5 bases from V and 4 bases from J, with 16 bases between. Germline V gene lookup returns CDR1 SGHTS and CDR2 YDEGEE. The length of the CDR3 is 14 residues. The CDR3 sequence is CASRILTTGYEQYV. The CDR3 bases are TGTGCCAGCAGAATACTGACGACGGGATACGAGCAGTACGTC.

The V and J genes are TRBV4-1 and TRBJ1-6, with a possible D match to TRBD1 (6 bases). V was trimmed by 1 base and J by 7 bases, leaving 8 bases between them. There are 14 residues in the CDR3. Germline CDR1 and CDR2: MGHRA and YSYEKL. In DNA form, the CDR3 reads TGCGCCAGCAGCCAAGCTAGGGGGAATTCACCCCTCCACTTT. This translates into CASSQARGNSPLHF.